The sequence of this T cell receptor beta chain was determined in a study of T cell responses to AZD1222 COVID-19 vaccine. The overall study: Recipients boosted at about 4 weeks or about 12 weeks are pooled.

Study-wide results and limits: Among AZD1222 vaccinees, only five to seven were seropositive at baseline. Most donors were white British, females outnumbered males, and clonal diversity was possibly underestimated. Reportedly, nearly half of unique spike TCRs recognized epitopes outside B.1.351/B.1.1.7 mutations.

Worth noting for this clone: Its target is not known.

Assay: immunoSEQ multiplex PCR; the TCRdb copy retains only in-frame clones and omits some. Here the sample spans 90,000 to 150,000 clones, 88% being singletons. Sequenced here: peripheral blood, sampled on day 0 of AZD1222 vaccination. The origin of this receptor is an adult in good health.

The CDR3 nucleotides read TGTGCCAGCCGTAGGGAACCAGGAAACACCATATATTTT. Translating it yields CASRREPGNTIYF. The J gene is TRBJ1-3, the V gene TRBV9; D unclear. The CDR3 sequence is 13 residues long. With 7 bases removed from V and 4 bases from J, the gap between germline ends came to 12 bases. Germline assignment: CDR1 SGDLS and CDR2 YYNGEE.